This TCR beta chain is from a study of cytotoxic CD8 clonotypes in ibrutinib-treated CLL. Study in general: Included were about a dozen relapsed/refractory and 15 treatment-naive patients, of whom roughly 17 were IGHV unmutated. Patients gave response samples after a median approximately eleven months of treatment, range 6 to 36.

Losses at the gene ends were 5 bases for V and 7 bases for J; bases not matched to a gene: 9. The CDR3 totals 15 residues. CDR1 and CDR2 from the germline V gene are SGHVS and FQNEAQ. Depths of 1 in 200,000 to 1 in 1 million T cells were the sequencing target. The table came from immunoSEQ multiplex PCR; TCRdb's copy has only in-frame clones and leaves some out. The repertoire has fewer than 30,000 clones, roughly 68% of them found once; the top ten carry around 28%. Material: PBMCs, obtained after 24 months of ibrutinib treatment. This chain connects TRBV7-8 to TRBJ1-5; 9 bases map to TRBD1. The clonotype comes from a human donor with chronic lymphocytic leukemia. CDR3 residues: CASSLRDREGQPQHF. CDR3 in DNA: TGTGCCAGCAGCCTCCGGGACAGGGAGGGACAGCCCCAGCATTTT.